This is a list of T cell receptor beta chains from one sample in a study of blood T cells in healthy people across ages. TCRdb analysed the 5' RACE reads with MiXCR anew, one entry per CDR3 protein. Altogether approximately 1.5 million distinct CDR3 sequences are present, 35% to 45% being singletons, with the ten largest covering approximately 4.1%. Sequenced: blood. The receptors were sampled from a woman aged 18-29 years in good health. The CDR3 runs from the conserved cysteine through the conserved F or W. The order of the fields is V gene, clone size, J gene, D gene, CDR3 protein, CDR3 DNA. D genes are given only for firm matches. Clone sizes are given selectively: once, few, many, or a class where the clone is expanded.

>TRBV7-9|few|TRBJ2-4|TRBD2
CASSQTSALAKNIQYF
TGTGCCAGCAGCCAAACTAGCGCGCTAGCCAAAAACATTCAGTACTTC
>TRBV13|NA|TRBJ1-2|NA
CASSPGTSGYTF
TGTGCCAGCAGCCCTGGGACATCGGGCTACACCTTC
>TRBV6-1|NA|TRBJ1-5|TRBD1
CASREQGFWGQPQHF
TGTGCCAGCAGGGAACAGGGGTTTTGGGGTCAGCCCCAGCATTTT
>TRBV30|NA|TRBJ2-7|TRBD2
CAWSSGTSGAGDEQYF
TGTGCCTGGAGTTCTGGGACTAGCGGGGCAGGGGATGAGCAGTACTTC
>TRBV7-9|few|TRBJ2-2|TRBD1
CASSSPTGVTGELFF
TGTGCCAGCAGCAGCCCGACAGGGGTCACCGGGGAGCTGTTTTTT
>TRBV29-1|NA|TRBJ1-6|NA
CSVRGSVDSPPHF
TGCAGCGTTCGTGGCAGTGTGGACTCACCCCCCCACTTT
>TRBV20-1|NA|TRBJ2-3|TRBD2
CSARGILAGVDSDTQYF
TGCAGTGCTAGAGGAATACTAGCGGGAGTTGATTCAGATACGCAGTATTTT
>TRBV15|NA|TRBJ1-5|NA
CATSYGDLGRGNQPQHF
TGTGCCACCAGCTACGGAGATTTAGGGAGAGGCAATCAGCCCCAGCATTTT
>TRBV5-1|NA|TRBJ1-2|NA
CASSLPAWGRNYGYTF
TGCGCCAGCAGCTTGCCCGCCTGGGGGAGGAACTATGGCTACACCTTC
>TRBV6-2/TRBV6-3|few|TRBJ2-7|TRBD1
CASSDPTGGYAAYEQYF
TGTGCCAGCAGTGATCCGACAGGGGGCTACGCTGCCTACGAGCAGTACTTC
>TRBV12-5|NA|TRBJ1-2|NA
CASGIRGVMLYGYTF
TGTGCTAGTGGTATCCGAGGGGTAATGCTCTATGGCTACACCTTC
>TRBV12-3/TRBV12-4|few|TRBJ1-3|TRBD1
CASSPPPSGGSGNTIYF
TGTGCCAGCAGTCCCCCCCCCTCAGGGGGATCGGGAAACACCATATATTTT
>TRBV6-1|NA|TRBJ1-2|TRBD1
CASSEARTGVNYGYTF
TGTGCCAGCAGTGAAGCCCGGACAGGGGTTAACTATGGCTACACCTTC
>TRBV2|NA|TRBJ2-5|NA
CASSVGRAQETQYF
TGTGCCAGCAGTGTAGGGAGAGCCCAAGAGACCCAGTACTTC
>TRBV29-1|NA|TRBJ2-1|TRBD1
CSVELDREPVGEQFF
TGCAGCGTTGAACTCGACAGGGAACCGGTGGGTGAGCAGTTCTTC
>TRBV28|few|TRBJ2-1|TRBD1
CASGTVYHNEQFF
TGTGCCAGCGGGACAGTGTACCACAATGAGCAGTTCTTC
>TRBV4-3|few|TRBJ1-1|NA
CASSQDRPGGGTEAFF
TGCGCCAGCAGCCAAGATCGGCCTGGGGGCGGGACTGAAGCTTTCTTT
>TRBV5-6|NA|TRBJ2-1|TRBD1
CASSSPAQGNNGQFF
TGTGCCAGCAGCTCGCCGGCACAGGGGAACAATGGGCAGTTCTTC
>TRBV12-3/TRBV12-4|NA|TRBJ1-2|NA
CASSPGRRYGYTF
TGTGCCAGCAGCCCAGGGAGACGGTATGGCTACACCTTC
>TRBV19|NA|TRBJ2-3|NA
CASSMGGDTQYF
TGTGCCAGTAGTATGGGGGGCGATACGCAGTATTTT
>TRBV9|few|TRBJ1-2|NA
CASSVGHFYGYTF
TGTGCCAGCAGCGTAGGGCACTTCTATGGCTACACCTTC
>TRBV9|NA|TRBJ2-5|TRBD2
CASSPPQAGVSGEQYF
TGTGCCAGCAGCCCGCCCCAAGCGGGAGTTTCGGGTGAGCAGTACTTC
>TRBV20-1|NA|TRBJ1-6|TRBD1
CSARTGGRNSPLHF
TGCAGTGCTAGGACAGGGGGACGTAATTCACCCCTCCACTTT
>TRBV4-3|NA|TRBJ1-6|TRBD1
CASSQDRGLDSPLHF
TGCGCCAGCAGCCAAGACAGGGGGCTCGATTCACCCCTCCACTTT
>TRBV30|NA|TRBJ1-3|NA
CAWTGGNPGNTIYF
TGTGCCTGGACGGGAGGCAACCCTGGAAACACCATATATTTT
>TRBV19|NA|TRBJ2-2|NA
CASSITGWNTGELFF
TGTGCCAGTAGTATCACAGGATGGAACACCGGGGAGCTGTTTTTT
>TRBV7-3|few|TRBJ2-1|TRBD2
CASSYNWRGEQFF
TGTGCCAGCAGCTACAATTGGCGGGGGGAGCAGTTCTTC
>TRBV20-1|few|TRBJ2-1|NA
CSARYLATPKGEQFF
TGCAGTGCTAGATACCTGGCGACTCCCAAAGGCGAGCAGTTCTTC
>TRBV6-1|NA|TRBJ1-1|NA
CASSEALARGTEAFF
TGTGCCAGCAGTGAAGCTTTGGCGAGAGGGACTGAAGCTTTCTTT